This T cell receptor (beta chain) came from a study of CD8+ T cells in alopecia areata. For the study at large: Treatment of the treated patients consisted of oral tofacitinib, 5 to 10 mg twice daily.

This clone came up a few times. The antigen is undetermined. Study-level results: In patients, TCRs were shared less clearly than in mice, and HLA may possibly be involved.

After isolation, RNA underwent reverse transcription to generate cDNA as the sequencing template. TCRdb keeps only in-frame clones here, not all; method: immunoSEQ multiplex PCR. Of about 180,000 clones in the sample, 50% to 60% are singletons; the top ten hold roughly 15%. It was from alopecia areata patients that lesional scalp punch biopsies and peripheral blood were collected. Losses at the gene ends were 3 bases for V and 3 bases for J; bases not matched to a gene: 10. The CDR3 spans 16 residues. The germline CDR1 and CDR2 sequences are GTSNPN and SVGIG (reference sequence). This rearrangement joins TRBV30 to TRBJ2-7; 11 positions match TRBD1. This specimen was CD4+ T cells sorted from blood, taken at week 0. The TCR was taken from a human donor with alopecia areata. CDR3 sequence (DNA): TGTGCCTGGAGCCCCCTTGCCGGGACAGGGGGCTACGAGCAGTACTTC. Translated: CAWSPLAGTGGYEQYF.